This T cell receptor beta chain was found in a study of beta chain features in type 1 diabetes. Points from the study as a whole: Shorter TCRB CDR3s, moderately but significantly so, marked every one of the four CD4+ subsets in Type 1 diabetes patients.

Note on this clone: Its specificity is unknown.

CD45RO/CCR7/CD25/CD127/CD95/CD27 separated CD4+ naive, central memory, regulatory and stem cell-like memory cells by sorting. The whole isolated RNA underwent reverse transcription, so sequencing captured expressed TCRB transcripts. The data were produced by immunoSEQ multiplex PCR, yet TCRdb's version contains in-frame clones alone and is incomplete. Of roughly 730,000 clones listed, roughly 12% are singletons. CDR1 is LNHDA, CDR2 SQIVND, per germline (reference sequence). CDR3 length: 15 amino acids. The J segment lost 2 bases and the V segment lost 4 bases, leaving 4 bases of the junction unmatched.

The receptor comes from a young man with type 1 diabetes. The V and J genes are TRBV19 and TRBJ2-7; 11 bases agree with TRBD1. Source material: naive CD4+ T cells from blood. CDR3 sequence: CASSTGTGGPYEQYF. The DNA of the CDR3 is TGTGCCAGTAGTACAGGGACAGGGGGGCCCTACGAGCAGTACTTC. Based on the CDR3 plus reference TRBV19 and TRBJ2-7, the full variable domain is DGGITQSPKYLFRKEGQNVTLSCEQNLNHDAMYWYRQDPGQGLRLIYYSQIVNDFQKGDIAEGYSVSREKKESFPLTVTSAQKNPTAFYLCASSTGTGGPYEQYFGPGTRLTVT.